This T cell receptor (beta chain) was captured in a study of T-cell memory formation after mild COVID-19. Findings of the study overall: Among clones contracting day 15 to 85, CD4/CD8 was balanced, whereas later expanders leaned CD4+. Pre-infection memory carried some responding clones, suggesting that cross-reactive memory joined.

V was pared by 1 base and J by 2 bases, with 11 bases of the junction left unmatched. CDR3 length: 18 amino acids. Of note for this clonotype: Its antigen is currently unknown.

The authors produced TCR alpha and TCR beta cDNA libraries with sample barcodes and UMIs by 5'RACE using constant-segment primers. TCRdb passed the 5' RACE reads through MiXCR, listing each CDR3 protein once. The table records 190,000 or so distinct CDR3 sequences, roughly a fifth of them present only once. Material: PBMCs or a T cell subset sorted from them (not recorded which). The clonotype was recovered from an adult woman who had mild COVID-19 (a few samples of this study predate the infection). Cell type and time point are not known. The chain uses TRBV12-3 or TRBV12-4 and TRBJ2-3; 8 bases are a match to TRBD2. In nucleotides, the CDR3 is TGTGCCAGCAGTTTAGGTTTCCGAACTAGCGGATTCACAGATACGCAGTATTTT. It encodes CASSLGFRTSGFTDTQYF.